The 13 T cell receptor beta chains below all came from one sample that was sequenced in a study of T cell repertoires in cytomegalovirus infection. TCRdb re-analysed the reads in MiXCR, keeping a single row per CDR3 protein. The sample contains 900,000 to 950,000 distinct CDR3 sequences, roughly a third of which appear only once. These receptors are not linked to any known antigen. This material consisted of cultured CD8+ T cells from PBMCs, taken from culture after CMV antigen stimulation. These receptor sequences come from a human donor in good health (CMV status not recorded). Some clones in this sample may be carry-over from other donors' samples.

Only a few counts were recorded for this clonotype. The genes are TRBV6-6 and TRBJ1-5, with TRBD1 as a possible D gene (6 bases). With 0 bases removed from V and 0 bases from J, the gap between germline ends came to 21 bases. CDR3 length: 20 residues. Germline CDR1 reads MNHNY; CDR2 reads SVGAGI (reference sequence). The CDR3 sequence: CASSYSHRDTGGNSNQPQHF. CDR3 bases: TGTGCCAGCAGTTACTCCCATAGGGACACCGGAGGGAATAGCAATCAGCCCCAGCATTTT.

Comment on this clonotype: A much larger clone differs by one base, so this may be a read error. The chain recombines TRBV7-2 with TRBJ2-1, with TRBD2 identical over 16 bases. The CDR3 is made up of 17 amino acids. Germline V lookup: CDR1 SGHTA, CDR2 FQGNSA. The CDR3 DNA reads TGTGCCAGCAGCTCTCCGGGACTAGCGGGGGGGACGAATGAGCGGTTCTTC. It yields the protein CASSSPGLAGGTNERFF. Drawing the rest from reference TRBV7-2 and TRBJ2-1, the complete variable domain is GAGVSQSPSNKVTEKGKDVELRCDPISGHTALYWYRQSLGQGLEFLIYFQGNSAPDKSGLPSDRFSAERTGGSVSTLTIQRTQQEDSAVYLCASSSPGLAGGTNERFFGPGTRLTVL.

This chain links TRBV27 with TRBJ1-6, with D possibly TRBD1 on 5 matching bases. V lost 4 bases to trimming and J lost 0 bases, with 19 bases between them. This CDR3 is 19 amino acids long. Germline V gene data show CDR1 as MNHEY and CDR2 as SMNVEV (reference sequence). DNA of the CDR3: TGTGCCAGCAGTTATTACCTGGGGCGGGAGAGCTCCTATAATTCACCCCTCCACTTT. Translation: CASSYYLGRESSYNSPLHF.

Only a few counts were recorded for this clonotype. The V call is TRBV2, the J call TRBJ1-4; D gene ambiguous. V dropped 7 bases and J dropped 0 bases, with 18 bases sitting between them. CDR3 length: 17 residues. CDR1 SNHLY and CDR2 FYNNEI come from the germline V gene. Here the CDR3 reads CASNNGSGLSTNEKLFF. The CDR3 nucleotides are TGTGCCAGCAATAACGGGTCTGGGCTATCAACTAATGAAAAACTGTTTTTT.

The count of this clonotype is one. Since a much larger clone is just one base distant, this may be a read error. The chain uses TRBV6-1 and TRBJ2-1; the D gene could be TRBD1 or TRBD2 (6 bases each). The V end lost 2 bases, the J end lost 14 bases, and 16 bases lay between the germline ends. In germline, CDR1 is MNHNS, CDR2 SASEGT. The CDR3 totals 13 residues. CDR3 region: CASSEFKWGAKFF. The CDR3 region has the DNA TGTGCCAGCAGTGAATTTAAGTGGGGGGCCAAGTTCTTC.

This clonotype was seen a handful of times. V gene TRBV7-9 combines with J gene TRBJ1-2; 7 nucleotides align to TRBD1. V was pared by 6 bases and J by 2 bases, with 6 bases of the junction left unmatched. Looked up from germline, CDR1 is SEHNR and CDR2 is FQNEAQ (reference sequence). CDR3 length: 14 residues. CDR3 protein: CASRNGTANYGYTF. The CDR3 bases are TGTGCCAGCAGAAATGGGACAGCGAACTATGGCTACACCTTC.

The table lists this clonotype with many counts. This chain connects TRBV7-9 to TRBJ2-2; D might be TRBD1 (6 bases). The germline CDR1 and CDR2 sequences are SEHNR and FQNEAQ (reference sequence). V lost 4 bases and J 0 bases, leaving 12 bases between the germline ends. This CDR3 has 16 amino acids. The CDR3 DNA is TGTGCCAGCAGCTCCGGACAGCCACCGAACACCGGGGAGCTGTTTTTT. Protein: CASSSGQPPNTGELFF.

In this sample, this clonotype turned up many times. The chain employs TRBV7-6 and TRBJ2-7; D remains unclear. The CDR3 contains 12 residues. The germline V and J ends were trimmed by 5 bases and 7 bases, with 12 bases remaining between them. Looked up from germline, CDR1 is SGHVS and CDR2 is FNYEAQ. CDR3 in amino acids: CASSPNTAEQYV. The CDR3 nucleotides read TGTGCCAGCAGCCCTAACACTGCTGAGCAGTACGTC.

CDR3 sequence: CASRRGGSDTQYF. For the CDR3, the DNA is TGTGCCAGCAGACGAGGGGGCTCAGATACGCAGTATTTT. J is TRBJ2-3 and V is TRBV11-2; TRBD1 matches 7 bases. The V segment lost 6 bases and the J segment 4 bases; nucleotides outside the gene matches: 4. The CDR3 extends over 13 amino acids. Germline CDR1 reads SGHAT; CDR2 reads FQNNGV.

Only a few counts were recorded for this clonotype. The gene calls are TRBV2 and TRBJ2-3; TRBD1 matches 10 bases. Germline V gene lookup returns CDR1 SNHLY and CDR2 FYNNEI. The ends lost 6 bases at V and 4 bases at J; junction bases unmatched: 7. CDR3 length: 15 residues. CDR3 in amino acids: CASRWTGGKSDTQYF. CDR3 in DNA: TGTGCCAGCAGATGGACAGGGGGTAAATCAGATACGCAGTATTTT.

In its sample, this clonotype was seen a few times. This chain uses TRBV20-1 with TRBJ1-1, with 11 bases fitting TRBD1. Germline CDR1 reads DFQATT; CDR2 reads SNEGSKA (reference sequence). This CDR3 contains 17 residues. V shed 2 bases, J shed 0 bases, and the junction held 8 bases outside the gene matches. The CDR3 protein is CSARWSGTGGMNTEAFF. The CDR3 region has the DNA TGCAGTGCTAGATGGTCAGGGACAGGGGGAATGAACACTGAAGCTTTCTTT.

A few counts support this clonotype. The rearrangement links TRBV27 to TRBJ1-2; the match to TRBD1 covers 9 bases. The CDR3 is 16 residues long. J lost 5 bases, V lost 4 bases, and 11 bases had no gene match. The germline V gene has CDR1 MNHEY and CDR2 SMNVEV (reference sequence). As DNA, the CDR3 is TGTGCCAGCAGTTCCGTCGGGACAGGGTTTGAATATGGCTACACCTTC. Translation gives CASSSVGTGFEYGYTF.

This sequence joins TRBV6-1 and TRBJ2-3, with D possibly TRBD2 on 5 matching bases. This CDR3 has 17 amino acids. The germline V and J ends were trimmed by 8 bases and 6 bases, with 27 bases remaining between them. The V gene's germline CDR1 is MNHNS and CDR2 SASEGT. Written as DNA, the CDR3 is TGTGCCAGCCCGTCGGGATTCACTGATCCCGGAGTGGATACGCAGTATTTT. Its translation: CASPSGFTDPGVDTQYF.